Each of the 9 T cell receptor beta chains below was sequenced from the same sample in a study of memory CD4+ T cells and cytomegalovirus serostatus. The protocol was immunoSEQ multiplex PCR, while the TCRdb copy is restricted to in-frame clones and leaves out a portion. This sample has some 50,000 clones, with around 76% found just once. Single viable CD3+CD4+CD8-CD45RO+ cells were sorted as the memory CD4+ T cells. Specimen: memory CD4+ T cells from blood. The receptors were gathered from an adult in good health and CMV-seropositive.

This clone was recorded only once. The V and J genes are TRBV30 and TRBJ2-3; 11 nucleotides line up with TRBD2. Germline V gives CDR1 GTSNPN, CDR2 SVGIG (reference sequence). This CDR3 region has 19 residues. V gave up 7 bases and J gave up 0 bases; unmatched junction bases: 18. The CDR3 DNA sequence: TGTGCCTCTCCCCCCTGGGGGGTAGCGGGGGGGCTTAGCACAGATACGCAGTATTTT. This gives the protein CASPPWGVAGGLSTDTQYF.

This clone appeared once. The V call is TRBV28, the J call TRBJ1-5; D is undetermined. This CDR3 is 12 amino acids long. V was clipped by 7 bases and J by 9 bases, with 13 bases between them. Germline V gene lookup returns CDR1 MDHEN and CDR2 SYDVKM. CDR3 DNA sequence: TGTGCCAGCACTCAGTCACGGCGGCCCCAGCATTTT. Translating gives CASTQSRRPQHF.

The chain combines TRBV19 with TRBJ1-6; no firm D call. The CDR3 runs to 13 residues. Germline V gives CDR1 LNHDA, CDR2 SQIVND (reference sequence). V was pared by 6 bases and J by 7 bases, with 10 bases between. The CDR3 sequence is CASRSARNSPLHF. The CDR3 DNA sequence: TGTGCCAGTAGGTCGGCCCGCAATTCACCCCTCCACTTT.

This chain links TRBV4-2 with TRBJ2-5; 7 bases map to TRBD2. V lost 3 bases to trimming and J lost 2 bases; unmatched junction nucleotides: 12. Germline V gives CDR1 LGHNA, CDR2 YNFKEQ. The CDR3 is made up of 17 amino acids. CDR3 nucleotide sequence: TGTGCCAGCAGCCAGGGATGGGGGGGAAGGGGACAAGAGACCCAGTACTTC. Its translation: CASSQGWGGRGQETQYF.

The chain joins TRBV6-5 to TRBJ1-2, with a possible D match to TRBD1 (6 bases). Germline V CDR1 and CDR2: MNHEY, SVGAGI. With 7 bases removed from V and 2 bases from J, the gap between germline ends came to 17 bases. The CDR3 runs 15 residues. The CDR3 protein is CASIPLGHLNYGYTF. Here the CDR3 DNA reads TGTGCCAGCATTCCACTGGGACATCTGAACTATGGCTACACCTTC.

V usage is TRBV7-2 and J usage is TRBJ2-3; TRBD2 matches at 9 bases. V shed 3 bases, J shed 12 bases, and the junction held 13 bases outside the gene matches. This CDR3 is 15 amino acids long. The germline V gene encodes CDR1 SGHTA and CDR2 FQGNSA. CDR3 protein: CASSLLLSGTSTQYF. CDR3 DNA sequence: TGTGCCAGCAGCTTGCTACTTTCCGGGACTAGCACCCAGTATTTT.

The V and J genes are TRBV4-1 and TRBJ2-7; 12 nucleotides match TRBD2. Germline CDR1 is MGHRA and CDR2 is YSYEKL. This CDR3 has 14 residues. With 3 bases clipped from V and 7 bases from J, the junction kept 4 bases outside the gene matches. The CDR3 loop reads CASSHASGGEEQYF. The CDR3 DNA sequence: TGCGCCAGCAGCCATGCTAGCGGGGGGGAAGAGCAGTACTTC.

This chain joins TRBV6-5 and TRBJ2-3, with 11 bases aligning to TRBD2. Germline V lookup: CDR1 MNHEY, CDR2 SVGAGI. This CDR3 has 15 amino acids. J lost 1 base, V lost 7 bases, and 4 bases had no gene match. This CDR3 reads CASNQLAGGTDTQYF. In nucleotides, the CDR3 is TGTGCCAGCAACCAACTAGCGGGGGGCACAGATACGCAGTATTTT.

The chain carries TRBV20-1 and TRBJ2-7; D is uncertain. The CDR3 length is 10 residues. Trimming shortened V by 7 bases and J by 2 bases, and 6 bases separated the two germline ends. Germline V gene lookup returns CDR1 DFQATT and CDR2 SNEGSKA (reference sequence). This chain's CDR3 is CSVAPYEQYF. CDR3 bases: TGCAGTGTGGCCCCCTACGAGCAGTACTTC.